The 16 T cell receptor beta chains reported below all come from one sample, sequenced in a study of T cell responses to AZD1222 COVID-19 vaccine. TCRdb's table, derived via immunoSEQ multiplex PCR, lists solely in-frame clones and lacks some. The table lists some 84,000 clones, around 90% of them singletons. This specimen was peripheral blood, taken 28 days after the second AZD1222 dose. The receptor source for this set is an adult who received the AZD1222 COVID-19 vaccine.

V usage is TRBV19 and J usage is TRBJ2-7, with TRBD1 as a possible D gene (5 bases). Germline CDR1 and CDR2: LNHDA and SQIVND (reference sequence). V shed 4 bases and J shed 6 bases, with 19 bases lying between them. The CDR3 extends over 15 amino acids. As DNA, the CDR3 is TGTGCCAGTAGTACAGGAAAGTGGCAGGGTGGCGAGCAGTACTTC. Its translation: CASSTGKWQGGEQYF.

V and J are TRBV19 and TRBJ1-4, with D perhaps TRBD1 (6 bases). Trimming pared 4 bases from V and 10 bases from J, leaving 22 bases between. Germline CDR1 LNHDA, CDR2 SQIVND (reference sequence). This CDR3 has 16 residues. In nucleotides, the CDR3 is TGTGCCAGTAGTAAACGACAGGTCCCTGACCCCGGAAAACTGTTTTTT. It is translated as CASSKRQVPDPGKLFF. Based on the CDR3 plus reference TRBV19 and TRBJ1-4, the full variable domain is DGGITQSPKYLFRKEGQNVTLSCEQNLNHDAMYWYRQDPGQGLRLIYYSQIVNDFQKGDIAEGYSVSREKKESFPLTVTSAQKNPTAFYLCASSKRQVPDPGKLFFGSGTQLSVL.

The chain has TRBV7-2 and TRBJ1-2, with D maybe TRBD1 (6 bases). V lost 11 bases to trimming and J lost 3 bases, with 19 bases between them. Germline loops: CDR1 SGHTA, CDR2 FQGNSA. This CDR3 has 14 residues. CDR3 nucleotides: TGTGCCCTCAGAGGGGCAGGGGAATACTATGGCTACACCTTC. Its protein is CALRGAGEYYGYTF. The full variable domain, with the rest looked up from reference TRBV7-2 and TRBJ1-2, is GAGVSQSPSNKVTEKGKDVELRCDPISGHTALYWYRQSLGQGLEFLIYFQGNSAPDKSGLPSDRFSAERTGGSVSTLTIQRTQQEDSAVYLCALRGAGEYYGYTFGSGTRLTVV.

The CDR3 DNA sequence: TGTGCCTGGGGGGGTAACAATGAGCAGTTCTTC. This sequence encodes CAWGGNNEQFF. The chain couples TRBV30 to TRBJ2-1; D tentatively fits TRBD1 or TRBD2 (5 bases each). The V gene's germline CDR1 is GTSNPN and CDR2 SVGIG (reference sequence). The CDR3 sequence is 11 residues long. The V gene lost 5 bases and the J gene lost 5 bases, with 7 bases spanning the gap.

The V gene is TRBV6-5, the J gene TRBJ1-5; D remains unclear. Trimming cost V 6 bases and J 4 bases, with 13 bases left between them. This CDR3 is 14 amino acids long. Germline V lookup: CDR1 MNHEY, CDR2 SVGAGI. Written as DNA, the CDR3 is TGTGCCAGCAGCCTGGGTATAGTGAATCAGCCCCAGCATTTT. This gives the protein CASSLGIVNQPQHF.

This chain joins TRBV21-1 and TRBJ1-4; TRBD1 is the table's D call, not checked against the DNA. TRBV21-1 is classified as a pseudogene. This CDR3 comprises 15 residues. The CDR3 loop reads CASSRHRGRGEKLFF. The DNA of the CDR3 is TGTGCCAGCAGCAGGCACAGGGGGCGCGGTGAAAAACTGTTTTTT.

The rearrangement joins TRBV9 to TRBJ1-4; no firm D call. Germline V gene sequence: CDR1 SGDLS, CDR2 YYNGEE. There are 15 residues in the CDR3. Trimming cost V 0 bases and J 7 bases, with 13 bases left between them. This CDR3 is CASSVGPGDGEKLFF. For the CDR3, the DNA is TGTGCCAGCAGCGTAGGCCCAGGCGATGGTGAAAAACTGTTTTTT.

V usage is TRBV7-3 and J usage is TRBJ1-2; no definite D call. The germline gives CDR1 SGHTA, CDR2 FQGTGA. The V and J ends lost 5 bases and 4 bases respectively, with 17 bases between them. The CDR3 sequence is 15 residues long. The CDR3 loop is CASSRSRDTRYGYTF. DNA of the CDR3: TGTGCCAGCAGCCGTTCCCGAGACACTCGCTATGGCTACACCTTC.

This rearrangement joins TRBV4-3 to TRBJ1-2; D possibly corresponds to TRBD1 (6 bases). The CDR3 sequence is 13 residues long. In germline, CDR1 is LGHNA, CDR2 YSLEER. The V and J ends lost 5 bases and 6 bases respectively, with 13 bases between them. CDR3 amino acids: CASSSGEWNGYTF. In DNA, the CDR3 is TGCGCCAGCAGCTCAGGGGAGTGGAATGGCTACACCTTC.

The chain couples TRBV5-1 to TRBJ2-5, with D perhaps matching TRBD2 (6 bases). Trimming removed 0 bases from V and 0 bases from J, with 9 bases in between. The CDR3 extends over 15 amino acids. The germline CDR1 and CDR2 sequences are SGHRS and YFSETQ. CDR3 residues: CASSLGSGNQETQYF. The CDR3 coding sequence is TGCGCCAGCAGCTTGGGTAGCGGAAACCAAGAGACCCAGTACTTC.

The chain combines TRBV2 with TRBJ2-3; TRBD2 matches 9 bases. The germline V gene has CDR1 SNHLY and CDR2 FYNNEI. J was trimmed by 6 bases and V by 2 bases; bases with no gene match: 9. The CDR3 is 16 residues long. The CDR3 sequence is CASSELVAGARDTQYF. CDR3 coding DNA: TGTGCCAGCAGTGAATTGGTAGCGGGGGCAAGGGATACGCAGTATTTT.

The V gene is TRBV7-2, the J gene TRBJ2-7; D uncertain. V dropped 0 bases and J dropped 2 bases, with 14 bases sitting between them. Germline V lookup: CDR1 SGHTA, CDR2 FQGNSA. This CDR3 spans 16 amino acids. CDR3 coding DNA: TGTGCCAGCAGCTTAGCGGCCCAAACTGCTACCTACGAGCAGTACTTC. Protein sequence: CASSLAAQTATYEQYF.

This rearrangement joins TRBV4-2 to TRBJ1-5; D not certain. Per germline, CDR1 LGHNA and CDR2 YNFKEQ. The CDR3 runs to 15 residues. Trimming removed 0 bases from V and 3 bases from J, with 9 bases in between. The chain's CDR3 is CASSQDKGHNQPQHF. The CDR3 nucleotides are TGTGCCAGCAGCCAAGATAAAGGCCACAATCAGCCCCAGCATTTT.

Here the CDR3 DNA reads TGTGCCAGCAGCCAAGGACAGGGTACCTACGAGCAGTACTTC. This sequence encodes CASSQGQGTYEQYF. V and J are TRBV4-2 and TRBJ2-7, with TRBD1 identical over 7 bases. The CDR3 totals 14 residues. Germline V gene lookup returns CDR1 LGHNA and CDR2 YNFKEQ. Unmatched junction bases numbered 2, after V lost 1 base and J lost 2 bases.

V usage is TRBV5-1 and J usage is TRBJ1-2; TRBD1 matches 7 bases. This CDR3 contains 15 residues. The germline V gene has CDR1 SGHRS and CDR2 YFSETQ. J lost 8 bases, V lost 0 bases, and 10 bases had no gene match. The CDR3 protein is CASSLGGQTWQGYTF. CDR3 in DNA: TGCGCCAGCAGCTTGGGGGGACAGACCTGGCAAGGCTACACCTTC.

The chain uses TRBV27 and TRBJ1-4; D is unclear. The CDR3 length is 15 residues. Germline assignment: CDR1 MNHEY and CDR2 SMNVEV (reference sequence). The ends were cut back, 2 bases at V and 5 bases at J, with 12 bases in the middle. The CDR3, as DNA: TGTGCCAGCAGTTTAAAAGCTCTGAGGAATGAAAAACTGTTTTTT. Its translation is CASSLKALRNEKLFF.